These 2 T cell receptor beta chains were all obtained from the same sample, sequenced in a study of metastatic and nonmetastatic thyroid tumors (dated by TCRdb to about 2020). None of the patients had been given any treatment before thyroid surgery. Receptors were amplified or captured by PCR. For sequencing, an Illumina HiSeq 4000 was employed. TCRdb cleaned the public reads at Q25 with fastp, built clones with MiXCR and kept in-frame beta chains. The sample has 100,000 or so clones on record, around 14% of them singletons. The ten largest clones take up roughly 3.9% of the sample. The sequencing sample was made of blood. These receptors were collected from a female donor with papillary thyroid cancer or a benign thyroid nodule (not recorded which). Some clones in this sample may be carry-over from other donors' samples.

The sample holds a few counts of this clone. Sequence at one end of the junction differs from germline and may be a read error. This chain uses TRBV6-2 or TRBV6-3 with TRBJ1-2; 7 bases line up with TRBD1. Germline lookup yields CDR1 MNHEY and CDR2 SVGEGT. The CDR3 is 14 residues long. Written as DNA, the CDR3 is TGTTCCAGCAGCTACCGTCCAGGGGGTTCGGGCTACACCTTC. Translating gives CSSSYRPGGSGYTF.

The chain recombines TRBV20-1 with TRBJ1-2, with 9 bases that match TRBD1. Unmatched junction bases numbered 9, after V lost 6 bases and J lost 7 bases. The CDR3 is 13 amino acids. From germline, CDR1 is DFQATT and CDR2 SNEGSKA (reference sequence). The CDR3 coding sequence is TGCAGTGCCCCCGGACAGGGGAGGATTGGCTACACCTTC. It translates to CSAPGQGRIGYTF.